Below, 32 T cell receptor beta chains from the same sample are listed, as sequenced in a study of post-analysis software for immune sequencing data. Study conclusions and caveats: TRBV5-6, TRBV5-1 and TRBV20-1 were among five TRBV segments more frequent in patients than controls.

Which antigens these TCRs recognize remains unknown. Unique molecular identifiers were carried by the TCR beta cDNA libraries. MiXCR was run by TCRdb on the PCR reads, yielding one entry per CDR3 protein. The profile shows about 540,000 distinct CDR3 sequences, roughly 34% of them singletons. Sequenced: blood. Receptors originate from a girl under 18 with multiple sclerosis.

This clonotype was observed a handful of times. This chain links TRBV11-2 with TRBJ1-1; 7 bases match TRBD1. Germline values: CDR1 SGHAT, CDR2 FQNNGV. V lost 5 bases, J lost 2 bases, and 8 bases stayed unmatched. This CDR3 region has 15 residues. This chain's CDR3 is CASSPDTGVNTEAFF. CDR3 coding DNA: TGTGCCAGCAGCCCCGACACAGGGGTAAACACTGAAGCTTTCTTT.

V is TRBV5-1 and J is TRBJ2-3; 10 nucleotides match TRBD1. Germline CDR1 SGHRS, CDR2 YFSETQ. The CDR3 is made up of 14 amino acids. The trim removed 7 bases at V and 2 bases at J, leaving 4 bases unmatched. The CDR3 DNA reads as TGCGCCAGCCGGGACAGGGGCGTCACAGATACGCAGTATTTT. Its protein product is CASRDRGVTDTQYF.

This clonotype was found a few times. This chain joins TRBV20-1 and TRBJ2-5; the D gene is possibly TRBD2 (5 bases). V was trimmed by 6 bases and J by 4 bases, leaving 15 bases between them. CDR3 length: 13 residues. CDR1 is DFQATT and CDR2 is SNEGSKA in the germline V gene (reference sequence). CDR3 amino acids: CSALSGRGETQYF. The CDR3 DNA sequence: TGCAGTGCCTTATCGGGGAGAGGAGAGACCCAGTACTTC.

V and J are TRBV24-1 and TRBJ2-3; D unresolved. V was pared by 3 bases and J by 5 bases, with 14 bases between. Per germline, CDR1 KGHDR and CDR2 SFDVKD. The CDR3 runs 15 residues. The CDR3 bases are TGTGCCACCAGTGATCAGATTCCCCACAAAGATACGCAGTATTTT. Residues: CATSDQIPHKDTQYF.

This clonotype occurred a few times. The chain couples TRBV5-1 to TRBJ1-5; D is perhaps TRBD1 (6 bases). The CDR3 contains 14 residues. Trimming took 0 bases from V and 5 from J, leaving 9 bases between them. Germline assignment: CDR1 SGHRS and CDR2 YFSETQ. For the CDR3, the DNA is TGCGCCAGCAGCTTGGGACAGGAGGATCAGCCCCAGCATTTT. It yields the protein CASSLGQEDQPQHF.

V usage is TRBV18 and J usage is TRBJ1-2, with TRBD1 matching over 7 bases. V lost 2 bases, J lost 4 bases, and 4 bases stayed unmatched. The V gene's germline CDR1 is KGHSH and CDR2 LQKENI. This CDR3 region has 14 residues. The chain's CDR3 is CASSPGQEIYGYTF. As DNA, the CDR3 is TGTGCCAGCTCACCAGGACAGGAGATCTATGGCTACACCTTC.

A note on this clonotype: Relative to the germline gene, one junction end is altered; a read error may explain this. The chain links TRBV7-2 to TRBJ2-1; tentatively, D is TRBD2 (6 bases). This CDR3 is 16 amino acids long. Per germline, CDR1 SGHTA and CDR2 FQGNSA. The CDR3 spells CASSPRIAEYYNERFF. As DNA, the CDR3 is TGTGCCAGCAGCCCCCGAATAGCGGAGTACTACAATGAGCGGTTCTTC.

CDR3 in amino acids: CASSRPGVETQYF. Here the CDR3 DNA reads TGCGCCAGCAGCCGACCGGGGGTAGAGACCCAGTACTTC. This chain links TRBV5-1 with TRBJ2-5; a weak D match, TRBD2 (6 bases). V was pared by 4 bases and J by 4 bases, with 11 bases between. The CDR3 has 13 amino acids. CDR1 and CDR2 (germline): SGHRS, YFSETQ.

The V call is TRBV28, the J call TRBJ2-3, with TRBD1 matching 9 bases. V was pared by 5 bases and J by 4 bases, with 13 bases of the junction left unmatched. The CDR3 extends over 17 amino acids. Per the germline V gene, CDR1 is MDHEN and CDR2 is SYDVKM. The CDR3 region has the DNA TGTGCCAGCAGTCTTAGATTGGGGACAGGGAGAGCAGATACGCAGTATTTT. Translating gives CASSLRLGTGRADTQYF.

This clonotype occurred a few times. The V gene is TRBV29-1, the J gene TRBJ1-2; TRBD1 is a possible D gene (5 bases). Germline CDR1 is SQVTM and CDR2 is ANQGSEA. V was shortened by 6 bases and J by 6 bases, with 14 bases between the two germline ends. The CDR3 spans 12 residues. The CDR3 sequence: CSVIREDNGYTF. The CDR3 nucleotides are TGCAGCGTGATCCGGGAGGACAATGGCTACACCTTC.

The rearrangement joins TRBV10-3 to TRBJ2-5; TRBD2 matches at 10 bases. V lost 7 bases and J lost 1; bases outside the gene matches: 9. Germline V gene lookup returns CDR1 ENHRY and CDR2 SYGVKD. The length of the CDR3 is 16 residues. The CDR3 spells CAINGASGGAQETQYF. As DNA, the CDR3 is TGTGCCATCAATGGGGCGAGCGGGGGGGCCCAAGAGACCCAGTACTTC.

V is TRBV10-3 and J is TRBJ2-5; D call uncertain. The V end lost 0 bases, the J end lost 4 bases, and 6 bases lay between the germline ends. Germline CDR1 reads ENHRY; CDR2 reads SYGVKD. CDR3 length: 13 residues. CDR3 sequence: CAISESGPETQYF. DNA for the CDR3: TGTGCCATCAGTGAGTCAGGGCCAGAGACCCAGTACTTC.

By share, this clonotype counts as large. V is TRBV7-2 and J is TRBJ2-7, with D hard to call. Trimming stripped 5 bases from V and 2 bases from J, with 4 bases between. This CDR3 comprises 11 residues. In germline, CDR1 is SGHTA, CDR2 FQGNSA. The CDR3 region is CASSPAYEQYF. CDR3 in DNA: TGTGCCAGCAGCCCCGCCTACGAGCAGTACTTC.

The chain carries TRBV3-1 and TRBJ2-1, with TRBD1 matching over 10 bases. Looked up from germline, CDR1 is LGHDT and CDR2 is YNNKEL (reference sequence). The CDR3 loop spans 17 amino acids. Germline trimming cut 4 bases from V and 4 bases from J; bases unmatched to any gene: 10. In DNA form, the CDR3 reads TGTGCCAGCAGCCGAACCGGGACAGGGGACCTTTACAATGAGCAGTTCTTC. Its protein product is CASSRTGTGDLYNEQFF.

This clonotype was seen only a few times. The CDR3 DNA reads as TGTGCCAGCAGCCCAGAAGACAGGGAGGACACTGAAGCTTTCTTT. Protein: CASSPEDREDTEAFF. The chain links TRBV5-5 to TRBJ1-1; 7 bases line up with TRBD1. V lost 4 bases, J lost 3 bases, and 9 bases stayed unmatched. The germline gives CDR1 SGHKS, CDR2 YYEKEE (reference sequence). The CDR3 covers 15 residues.

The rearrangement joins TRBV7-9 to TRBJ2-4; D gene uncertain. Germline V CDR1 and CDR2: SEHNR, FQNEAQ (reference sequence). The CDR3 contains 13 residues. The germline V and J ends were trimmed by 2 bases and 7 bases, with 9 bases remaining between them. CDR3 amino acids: CASSLTIDNIQYF. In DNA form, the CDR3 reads TGTGCCAGCAGCTTAACTATCGATAACATTCAGTACTTC. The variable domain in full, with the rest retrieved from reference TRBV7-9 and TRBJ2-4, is DTGVSQNPRHKITKRGQNVTFRCDPISEHNRLYWYRQTLGQGPEFLTYFQNEAQLEKSRLLSDRFSAERPKGSFSTLEIQRTEQGDSAMYLCASSLTIDNIQYFGAGTRLSVL.

The CDR3 spells CASSLGQGAIWSTDTQYF. The CDR3 DNA sequence: TGTGCCAGCAGCCTCGGACAGGGGGCAATTTGGAGCACAGATACGCAGTATTTT. The chain uses TRBV7-9 and TRBJ2-3; 11 nucleotides line up with TRBD1. This CDR3 region has 18 residues. Germline loops: CDR1 SEHNR, CDR2 FQNEAQ (reference sequence). V shed 5 bases and J 0 bases; nucleotides not matched to a gene: 10.

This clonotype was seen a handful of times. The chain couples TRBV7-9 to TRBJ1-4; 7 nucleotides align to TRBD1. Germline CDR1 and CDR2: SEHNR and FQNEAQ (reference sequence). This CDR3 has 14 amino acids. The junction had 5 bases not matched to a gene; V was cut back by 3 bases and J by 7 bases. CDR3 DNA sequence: TGTGCCAGCAGCTTGGAGACAGGGCTTGAAAAACTGTTTTTT. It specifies CASSLETGLEKLFF.

The CDR3 nucleotides are TGTGCCAGCAGCCCCGTGGCCCGCACAGATACGCAGTATTTT. Its protein product is CASSPVARTDTQYF. The V call is TRBV14, the J call TRBJ2-3; no clear D gene. Per germline, CDR1 SGHDN and CDR2 FVKESK. Trimming took off 4 bases at V and 1 base at J, with 9 bases between the two ends. The CDR3 contains 14 residues.

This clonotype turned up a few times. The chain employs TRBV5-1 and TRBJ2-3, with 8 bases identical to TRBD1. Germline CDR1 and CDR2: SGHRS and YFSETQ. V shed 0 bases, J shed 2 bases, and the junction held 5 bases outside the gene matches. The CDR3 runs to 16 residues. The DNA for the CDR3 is TGCGCCAGCAGCTTGGCGACGGGACAGGTCACAGATACGCAGTATTTT. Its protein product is CASSLATGQVTDTQYF.

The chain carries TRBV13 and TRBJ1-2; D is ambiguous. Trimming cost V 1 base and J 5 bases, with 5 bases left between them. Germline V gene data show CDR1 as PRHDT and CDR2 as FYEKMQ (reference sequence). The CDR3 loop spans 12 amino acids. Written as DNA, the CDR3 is TGTGCCAGCAGCTTAGCGCCATATGGCTACACCTTC. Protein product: CASSLAPYGYTF.

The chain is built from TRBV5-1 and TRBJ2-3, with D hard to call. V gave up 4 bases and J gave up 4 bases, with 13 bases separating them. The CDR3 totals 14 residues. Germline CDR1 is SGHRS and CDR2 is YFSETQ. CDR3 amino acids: CASSPSNTADTQYF. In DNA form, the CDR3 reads TGCGCCAGCAGCCCCTCCAACACAGCAGATACGCAGTATTTT.

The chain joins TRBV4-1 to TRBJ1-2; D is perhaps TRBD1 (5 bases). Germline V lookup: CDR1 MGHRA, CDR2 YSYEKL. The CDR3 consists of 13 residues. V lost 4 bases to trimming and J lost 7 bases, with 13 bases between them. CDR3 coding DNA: TGCGCCAGCAGCCTCCGGGACGGTGGTGGCTACACCTTC. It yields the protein CASSLRDGGGYTF.

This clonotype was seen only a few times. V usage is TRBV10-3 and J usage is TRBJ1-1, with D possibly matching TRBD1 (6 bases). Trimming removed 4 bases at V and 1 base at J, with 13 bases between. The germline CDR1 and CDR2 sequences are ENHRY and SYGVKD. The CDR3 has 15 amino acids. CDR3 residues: CAISVNRVANTEAFF. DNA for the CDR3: TGTGCCATCAGTGTAAACAGGGTAGCGAACACTGAAGCTTTCTTT.

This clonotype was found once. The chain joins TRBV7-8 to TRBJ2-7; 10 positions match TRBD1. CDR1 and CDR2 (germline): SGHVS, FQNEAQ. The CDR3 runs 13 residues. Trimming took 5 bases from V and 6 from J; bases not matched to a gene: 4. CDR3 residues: CASSPGTGVEQYF. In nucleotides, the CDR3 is TGTGCCAGCAGCCCCGGGACAGGGGTCGAGCAGTACTTC. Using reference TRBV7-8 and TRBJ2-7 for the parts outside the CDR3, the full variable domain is GAGVSQSPRYKVAKRGQDVALRCDPISGHVSLFWYQQALGQGPEFLTYFQNEAQLDKSGLPSDRFFAERPEGSVSTLKIQRTQQEDSAVYLCASSPGTGVEQYFGPGTRLTVT.

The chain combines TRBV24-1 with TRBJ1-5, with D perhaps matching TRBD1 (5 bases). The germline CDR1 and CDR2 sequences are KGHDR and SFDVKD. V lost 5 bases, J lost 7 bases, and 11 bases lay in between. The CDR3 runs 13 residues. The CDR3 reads CATSAGGDQPQHF. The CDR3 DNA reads TGTGCCACCAGTGCCGGGGGGGACCAGCCCCAGCATTTT.

CDR3 bases: TGTGCCAGCAGTACGGGACTAGCGGGGAGGTACGAGCAGTACTTC. Its protein product is CASSTGLAGRYEQYF. The chain combines TRBV6-5 with TRBJ2-7, with 13 nucleotides matching TRBD2. Trimming at V came to 5 bases and at J to 4 bases, leaving 5 bases not matched to a gene. Germline CDR1 reads MNHEY; CDR2 reads SVGAGI. This CDR3 has 15 residues.

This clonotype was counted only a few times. The CDR3 region has the DNA TGTGCCAGCAGCTTGGGGGTTTATGAGCAGTTCTTC. Its protein product is CASSLGVYEQFF. The chain employs TRBV7-8 and TRBJ2-1; possibly TRBD1 or TRBD2 for D (5 bases each). Between the trimmed V and J ends, which lost 3 bases and 8 bases, there was a span of 8 bases. The germline CDR1 and CDR2 sequences are SGHVS and FQNEAQ. This CDR3 contains 12 residues.

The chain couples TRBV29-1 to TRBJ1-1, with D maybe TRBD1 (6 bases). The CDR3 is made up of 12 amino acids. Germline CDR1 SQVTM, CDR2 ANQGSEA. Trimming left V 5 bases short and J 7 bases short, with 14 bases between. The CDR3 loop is CSVPGQSSEAFF. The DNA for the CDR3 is TGCAGCGTTCCCGGACAGTCCAGTGAAGCTTTCTTT.

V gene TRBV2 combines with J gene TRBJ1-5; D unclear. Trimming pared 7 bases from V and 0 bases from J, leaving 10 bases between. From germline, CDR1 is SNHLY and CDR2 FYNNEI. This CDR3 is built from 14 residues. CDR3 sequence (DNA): TGTGCCAGCAAGGGAGGGTATAGCAATCAGCCCCAGCATTTT. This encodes CASKGGYSNQPQHF.

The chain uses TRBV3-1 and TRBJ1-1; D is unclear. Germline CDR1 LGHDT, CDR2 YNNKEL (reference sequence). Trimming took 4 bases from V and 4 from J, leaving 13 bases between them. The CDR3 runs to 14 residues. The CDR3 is CASSPSGVSTEAFF. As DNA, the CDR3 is TGTGCCAGCAGCCCATCGGGAGTGAGCACTGAAGCTTTCTTT.

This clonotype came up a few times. Here the CDR3 DNA reads TGTGCCAGCAGCCCACCTGATTACGACACTGAAGCTTTCTTT. Its protein product is CASSPPDYDTEAFF. The chain uses TRBV5-6 and TRBJ1-1; no clear D. Germline lookup yields CDR1 SGHDT and CDR2 YYEEEE. The V and J ends lost 4 bases and 3 bases respectively, with 13 bases between them. CDR3 length: 14 amino acids.